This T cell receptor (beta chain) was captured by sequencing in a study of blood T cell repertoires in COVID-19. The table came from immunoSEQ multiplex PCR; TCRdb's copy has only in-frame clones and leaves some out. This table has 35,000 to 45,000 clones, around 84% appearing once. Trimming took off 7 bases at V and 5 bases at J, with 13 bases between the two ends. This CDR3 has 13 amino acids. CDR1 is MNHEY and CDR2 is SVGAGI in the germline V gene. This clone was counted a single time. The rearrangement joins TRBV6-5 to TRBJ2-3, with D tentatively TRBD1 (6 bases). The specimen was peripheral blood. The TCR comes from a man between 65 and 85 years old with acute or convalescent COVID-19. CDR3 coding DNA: TGTGCCAGCATGCCGGGACACGGAGATACGCAGTATTTT. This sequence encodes CASMPGHGDTQYF.